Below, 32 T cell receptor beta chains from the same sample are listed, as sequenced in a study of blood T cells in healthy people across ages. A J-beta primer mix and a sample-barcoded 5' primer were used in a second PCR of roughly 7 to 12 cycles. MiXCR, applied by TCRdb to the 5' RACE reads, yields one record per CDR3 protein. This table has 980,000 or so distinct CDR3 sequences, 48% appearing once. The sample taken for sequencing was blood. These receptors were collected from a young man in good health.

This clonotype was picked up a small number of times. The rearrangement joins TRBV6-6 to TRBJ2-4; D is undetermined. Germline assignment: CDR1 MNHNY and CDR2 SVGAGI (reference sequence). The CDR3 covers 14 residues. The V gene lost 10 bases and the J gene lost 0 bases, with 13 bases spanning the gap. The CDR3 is CATLVGIAKNIQYF. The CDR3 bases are TGTGCCACCCTCGTAGGAATAGCCAAAAACATTCAGTACTTC.

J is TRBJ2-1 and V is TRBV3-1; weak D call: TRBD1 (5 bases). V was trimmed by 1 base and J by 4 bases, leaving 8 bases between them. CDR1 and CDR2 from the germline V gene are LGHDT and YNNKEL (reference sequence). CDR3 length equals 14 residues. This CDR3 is CASSQAQGYNEQFF. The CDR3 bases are TGTGCCAGCAGCCAAGCCCAGGGTTACAATGAGCAGTTCTTC.

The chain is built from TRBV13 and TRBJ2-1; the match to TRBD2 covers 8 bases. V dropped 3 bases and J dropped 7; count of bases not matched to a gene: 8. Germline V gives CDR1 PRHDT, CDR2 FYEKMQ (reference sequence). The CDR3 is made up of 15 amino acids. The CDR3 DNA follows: TGTGCCAGCAGCTTCGTGCGGGGGGCCGGAAATGAGCAGTTCTTC. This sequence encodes CASSFVRGAGNEQFF.

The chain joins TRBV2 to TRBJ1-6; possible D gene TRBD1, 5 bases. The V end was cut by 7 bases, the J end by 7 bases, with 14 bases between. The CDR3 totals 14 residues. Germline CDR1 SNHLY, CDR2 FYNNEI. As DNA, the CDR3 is TGTGCCAGCATCAGGTCCCCAGGGAATTCACCCCTCCACTTT. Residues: CASIRSPGNSPLHF.

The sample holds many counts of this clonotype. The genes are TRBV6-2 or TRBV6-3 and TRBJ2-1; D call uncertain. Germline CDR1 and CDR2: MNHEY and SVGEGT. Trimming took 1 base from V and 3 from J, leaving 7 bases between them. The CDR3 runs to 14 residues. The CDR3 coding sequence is TGTGCCAGCAGTTACTTAGCAGACTACAATGAGCAGTTCTTC. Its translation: CASSYLADYNEQFF.

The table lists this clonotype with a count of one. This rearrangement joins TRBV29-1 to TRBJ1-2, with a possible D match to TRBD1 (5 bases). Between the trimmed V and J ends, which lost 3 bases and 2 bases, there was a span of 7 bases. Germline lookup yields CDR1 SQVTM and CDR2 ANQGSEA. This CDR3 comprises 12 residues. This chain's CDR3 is CSVEKGNYGYTF. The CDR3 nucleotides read TGCAGCGTTGAGAAGGGGAACTATGGCTACACCTTC.

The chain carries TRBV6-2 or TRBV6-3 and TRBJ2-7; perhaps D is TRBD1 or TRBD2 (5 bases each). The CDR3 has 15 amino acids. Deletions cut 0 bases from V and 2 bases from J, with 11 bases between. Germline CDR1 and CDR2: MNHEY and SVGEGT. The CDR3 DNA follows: TGTGCCAGCAGTTACTCAGTAGGGGACCCCTACGAGCAGTACTTC. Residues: CASSYSVGDPYEQYF.

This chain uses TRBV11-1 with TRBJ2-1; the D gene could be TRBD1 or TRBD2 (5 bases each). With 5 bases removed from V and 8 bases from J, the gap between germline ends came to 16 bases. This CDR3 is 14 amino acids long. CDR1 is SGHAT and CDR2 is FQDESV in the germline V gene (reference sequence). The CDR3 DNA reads TGTGCCAGCAGCATTAAGTGGGGGTCCGATGAGCAGTTCTTC. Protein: CASSIKWGSDEQFF.

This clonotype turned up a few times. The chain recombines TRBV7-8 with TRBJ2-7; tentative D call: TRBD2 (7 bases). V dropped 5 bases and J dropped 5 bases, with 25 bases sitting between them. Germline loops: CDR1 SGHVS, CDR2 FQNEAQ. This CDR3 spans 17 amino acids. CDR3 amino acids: CASSARGFTGSVDEQYF. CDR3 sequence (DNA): TGTGCCAGCAGCGCGCGGGGGTTTACAGGGAGCGTTGACGAGCAGTACTTC.

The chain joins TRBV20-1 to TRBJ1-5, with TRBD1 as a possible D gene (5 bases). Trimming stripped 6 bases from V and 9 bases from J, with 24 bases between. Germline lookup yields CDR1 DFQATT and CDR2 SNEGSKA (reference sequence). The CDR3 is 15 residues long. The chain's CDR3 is CSATGLLEGIRPQHF. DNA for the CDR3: TGCAGTGCCACGGGACTTCTAGAGGGAATCAGGCCCCAGCATTTT.

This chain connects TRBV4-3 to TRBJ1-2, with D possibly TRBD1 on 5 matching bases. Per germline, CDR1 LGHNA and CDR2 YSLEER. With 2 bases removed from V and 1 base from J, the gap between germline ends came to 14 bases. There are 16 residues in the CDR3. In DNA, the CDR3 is TGCGCCAGCAGCCAAAATCCGGGGGGTTTTAACTATGGCTACACCTTC. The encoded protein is CASSQNPGGFNYGYTF.

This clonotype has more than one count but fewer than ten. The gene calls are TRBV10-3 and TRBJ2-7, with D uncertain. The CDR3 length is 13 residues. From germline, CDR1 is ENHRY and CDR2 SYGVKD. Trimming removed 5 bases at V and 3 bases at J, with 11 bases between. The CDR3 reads CAISPAAFYEQYF. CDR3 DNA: TGTGCCATCAGTCCAGCAGCATTCTACGAGCAGTACTTC.

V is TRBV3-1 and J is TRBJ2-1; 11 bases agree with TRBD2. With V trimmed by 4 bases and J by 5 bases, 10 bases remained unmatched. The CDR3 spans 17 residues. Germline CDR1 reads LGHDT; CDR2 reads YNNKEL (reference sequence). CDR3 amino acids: CASSRNLGTSGNNEQFF. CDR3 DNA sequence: TGTGCCAGCAGCCGCAACCTCGGGACTAGCGGAAACAATGAGCAGTTCTTC.

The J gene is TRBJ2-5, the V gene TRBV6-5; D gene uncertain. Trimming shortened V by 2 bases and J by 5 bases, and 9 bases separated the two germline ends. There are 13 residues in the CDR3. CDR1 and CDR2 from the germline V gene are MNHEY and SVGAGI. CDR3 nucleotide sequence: TGTGCCAGCAGTTACGCCGTCCGGGAGACCCAGTACTTC. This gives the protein CASSYAVRETQYF.

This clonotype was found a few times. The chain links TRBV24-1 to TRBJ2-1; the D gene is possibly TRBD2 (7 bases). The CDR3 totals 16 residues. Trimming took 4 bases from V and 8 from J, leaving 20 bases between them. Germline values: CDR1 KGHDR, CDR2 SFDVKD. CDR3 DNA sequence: TGTGCCACCAGTGAACCTCCAGCTCGGGGGGCTGATGAGCAGTTCTTC. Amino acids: CATSEPPARGADEQFF.

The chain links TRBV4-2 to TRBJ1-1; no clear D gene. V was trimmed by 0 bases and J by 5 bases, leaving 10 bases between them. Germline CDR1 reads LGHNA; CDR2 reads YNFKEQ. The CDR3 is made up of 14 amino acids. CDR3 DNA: TGTGCCAGCAGCCAAGAGGCCACAATTACTGAAGCTTTCTTT. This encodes CASSQEATITEAFF.

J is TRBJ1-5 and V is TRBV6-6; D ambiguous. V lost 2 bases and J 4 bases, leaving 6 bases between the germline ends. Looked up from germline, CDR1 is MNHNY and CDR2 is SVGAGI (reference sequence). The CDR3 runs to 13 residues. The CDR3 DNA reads TGTGCCAGCAGTTACATCGGGAATCAGCCCCAGCATTTT. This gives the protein CASSYIGNQPQHF.

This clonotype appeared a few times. CDR3 sequence: CASSLNTHEQYF. CDR3 DNA: TGTGCCAGCAGCTTAAATACCCACGAGCAGTACTTC. The genes are TRBV7-2 and TRBJ2-7; D not resolved. Germline-derived CDR1 and CDR2 are SGHTA and FQGNSA. V lost 2 bases and J 5 bases, leaving 7 bases between the germline ends. This CDR3 has 12 residues.

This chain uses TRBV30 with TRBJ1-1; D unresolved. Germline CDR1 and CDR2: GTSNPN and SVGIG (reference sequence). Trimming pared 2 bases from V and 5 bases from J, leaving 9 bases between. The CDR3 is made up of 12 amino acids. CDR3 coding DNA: TGTGCCTGGAGTCCCTTAGGGACTGAAGCTTTCTTT. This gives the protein CAWSPLGTEAFF.

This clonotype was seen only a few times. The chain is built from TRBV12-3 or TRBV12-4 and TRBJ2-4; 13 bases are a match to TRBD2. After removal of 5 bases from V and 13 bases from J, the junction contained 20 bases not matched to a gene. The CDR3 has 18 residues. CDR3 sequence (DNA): TGTGCCAGCAGTCGCTGGACTAGCGGGGGCGCTAAGAAAGAGTCCCAGTACTTC. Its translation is CASSRWTSGGAKKESQYF.

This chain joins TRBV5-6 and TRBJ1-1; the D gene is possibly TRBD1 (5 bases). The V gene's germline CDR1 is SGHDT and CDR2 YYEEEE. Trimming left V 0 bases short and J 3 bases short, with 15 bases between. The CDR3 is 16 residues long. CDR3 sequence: CASSLASRGKYTEAFF. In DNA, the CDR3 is TGTGCCAGCAGCTTGGCCTCGCGGGGGAAGTACACTGAAGCTTTCTTT.

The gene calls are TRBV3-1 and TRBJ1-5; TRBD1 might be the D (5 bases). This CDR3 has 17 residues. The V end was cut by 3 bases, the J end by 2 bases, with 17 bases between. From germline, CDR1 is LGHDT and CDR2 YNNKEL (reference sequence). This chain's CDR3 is CASSQGRAESCNQPQHF. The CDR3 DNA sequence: TGTGCCAGCAGCCAGGGCAGGGCAGAAAGCTGCAATCAGCCCCAGCATTTT.

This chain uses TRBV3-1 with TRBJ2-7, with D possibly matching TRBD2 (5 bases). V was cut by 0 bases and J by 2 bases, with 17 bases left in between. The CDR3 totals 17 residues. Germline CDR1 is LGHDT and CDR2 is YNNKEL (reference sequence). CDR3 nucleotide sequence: TGTGCCAGCAGCCAAGACTGGAGGAGGACCGTACCCTACGAGCAGTACTTC. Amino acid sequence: CASSQDWRRTVPYEQYF.

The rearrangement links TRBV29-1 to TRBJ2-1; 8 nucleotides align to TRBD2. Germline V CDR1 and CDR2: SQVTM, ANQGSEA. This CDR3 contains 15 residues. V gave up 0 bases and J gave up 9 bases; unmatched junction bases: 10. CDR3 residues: CSVEDPGRLASEQFF. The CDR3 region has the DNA TGCAGCGTTGAAGACCCGGGCCGACTAGCGTCTGAGCAGTTCTTC.

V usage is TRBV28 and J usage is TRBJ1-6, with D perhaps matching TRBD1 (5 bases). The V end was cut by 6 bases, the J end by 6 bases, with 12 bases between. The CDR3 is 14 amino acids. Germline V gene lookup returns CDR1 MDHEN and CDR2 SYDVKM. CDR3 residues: CASRRDWINSPLHF. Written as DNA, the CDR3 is TGTGCCAGCAGGAGGGACTGGATTAATTCACCCCTCCACTTT.

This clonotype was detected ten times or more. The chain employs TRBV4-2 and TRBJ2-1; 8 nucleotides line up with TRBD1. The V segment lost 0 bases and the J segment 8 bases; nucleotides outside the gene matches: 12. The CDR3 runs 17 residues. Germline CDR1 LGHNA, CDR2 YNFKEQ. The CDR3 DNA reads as TGTGCCAGCAGCCAAGATAGTCAGGAACAGGGGGTCGATGAGCAGTTCTTC. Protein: CASSQDSQEQGVDEQFF.

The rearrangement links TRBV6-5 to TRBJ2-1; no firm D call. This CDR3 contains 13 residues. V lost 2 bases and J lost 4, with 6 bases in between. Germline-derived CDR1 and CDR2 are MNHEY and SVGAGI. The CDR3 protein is CASSYGRYNEQFF. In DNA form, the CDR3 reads TGTGCCAGCAGTTACGGCAGGTACAATGAGCAGTTCTTC.

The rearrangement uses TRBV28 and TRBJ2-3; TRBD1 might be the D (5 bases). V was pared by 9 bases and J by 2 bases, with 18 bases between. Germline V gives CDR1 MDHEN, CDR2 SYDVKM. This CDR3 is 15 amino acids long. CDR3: CASRDLDTTTDTQYF. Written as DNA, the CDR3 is TGTGCCAGTAGAGACCTGGACACTACCACAGATACGCAGTATTTT.

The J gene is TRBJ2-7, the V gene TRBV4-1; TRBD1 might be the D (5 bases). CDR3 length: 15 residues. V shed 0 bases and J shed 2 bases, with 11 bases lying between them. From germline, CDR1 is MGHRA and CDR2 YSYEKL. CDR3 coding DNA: TGCGCCAGCAGCCAAGAGAGCAGGGAAACCTACGAGCAGTACTTC. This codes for CASSQESRETYEQYF.

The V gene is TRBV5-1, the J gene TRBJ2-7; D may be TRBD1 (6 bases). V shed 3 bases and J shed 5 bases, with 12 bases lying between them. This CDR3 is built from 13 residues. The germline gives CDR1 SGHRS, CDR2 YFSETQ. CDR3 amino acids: CASSSQGFHEQYF. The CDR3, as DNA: TGCGCCAGCAGCTCGCAGGGGTTCCACGAGCAGTACTTC.

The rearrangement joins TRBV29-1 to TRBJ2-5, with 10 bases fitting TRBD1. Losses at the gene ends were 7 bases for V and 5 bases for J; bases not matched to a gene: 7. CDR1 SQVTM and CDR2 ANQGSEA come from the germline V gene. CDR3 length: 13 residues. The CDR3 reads CSGTGTGDETQYF. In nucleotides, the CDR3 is TGCAGCGGTACCGGGACAGGGGATGAGACCCAGTACTTC.

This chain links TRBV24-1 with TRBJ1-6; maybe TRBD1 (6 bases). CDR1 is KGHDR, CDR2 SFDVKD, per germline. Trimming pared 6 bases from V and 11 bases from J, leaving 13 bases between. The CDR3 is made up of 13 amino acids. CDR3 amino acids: CATSIKQGPPLHF. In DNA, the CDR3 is TGTGCCACCAGTATCAAACAGGGACCACCCCTCCACTTT.